Below are 7 T cell receptor beta chains sequenced from a single sample in a study of spatial heterogeneity in lung cancer. Findings of the study overall: Tumor mutation counts were tracked by expanded intratumoral alpha and beta TCR counts.

A single record per CDR3 protein comes from TCRdb applying MiXCR to the 5' RACE reads. The sample has about 28,000 distinct CDR3 sequences; less than 9% are singletons. These receptors' targets are unknown. Time point defined: sample taken at primary tumor resection. The sample consisted of lung tumor tissue, taken at surgery. These receptors all stem from a male donor with early-stage non-small cell lung cancer.

The sample holds a few counts of this clonotype. CDR3 amino acids: CASSRTTSGGAPEQFF. The CDR3 DNA follows: TGTGCCAGCAGCCGAACGACTAGCGGGGGGGCCCCTGAGCAGTTCTTC. The chain carries TRBV4-2 and TRBJ2-1, with 14 bases lining up with TRBD2. The CDR3 has 16 residues. From germline, CDR1 is LGHNA and CDR2 YNFKEQ. Unmatched junction bases numbered 8, after V lost 4 bases and J lost 9 bases.

This clonotype has at least ten counts. The chain employs TRBV5-1 and TRBJ1-1; TRBD1 is a possible D gene (5 bases). V lost 3 bases and J lost 2, with 11 bases in between. Germline V gene lookup returns CDR1 SGHRS and CDR2 YFSETQ. This CDR3 region has 14 residues. The CDR3 nucleotides read TGCGCCAGCAGCTCGCAGGGTCCCAACACTGAAGCTTTCTTT. Its translation: CASSSQGPNTEAFF.

This clonotype has a count of ten or more. The chain has TRBV4-1 and TRBJ1-3, with no clear D. Germline-derived CDR1 and CDR2 are MGHRA and YSYEKL. CDR3 length: 16 amino acids. Trimming pared 4 bases from V and 0 bases from J, leaving 13 bases between. CDR3 in DNA: TGCGCCAGCAGCCCGGCGGGTCAGACCTCTGGAAACACCATATATTTT. It translates to CASSPAGQTSGNTIYF.

There are many counts of this clonotype. V usage is TRBV4-1 and J usage is TRBJ2-2; D gene uncertain. The CDR3 consists of 16 residues. Per the germline V gene, CDR1 is MGHRA and CDR2 is YSYEKL. The germline V and J ends were trimmed by 1 base and 5 bases, with 14 bases remaining between them. DNA of the CDR3: TGCGCCAGCAGCCAAGTTCCCCGGGTGGAGACCGGGGAGCTGTTTTTT. Translated: CASSQVPRVETGELFF.

This clonotype has a count of ten or more. J is TRBJ1-4 and V is TRBV20-1, with D unresolved. Trimming pared 3 bases from V and 3 bases from J, leaving 8 bases between. Germline CDR1 is DFQATT and CDR2 is SNEGSKA (reference sequence). The CDR3 has 13 amino acids. The CDR3 spells CSASPGPNEKLFF. The CDR3 nucleotides are TGCAGTGCTAGCCCAGGCCCTAATGAAAAACTGTTTTTT.

The sample holds a few counts of this clonotype. The rearrangement uses TRBV20-1 and TRBJ1-5, with 9 bases lining up with TRBD1. Trimming cost V 6 bases and J 5 bases; bases outside gene matches: 5. The CDR3 runs to 13 residues. CDR1 is DFQATT and CDR2 is SNEGSKA in the germline V gene (reference sequence). CDR3 loop: CSAPTGGDQPQHF. CDR3 DNA: TGCAGTGCCCCGACAGGGGGGGATCAGCCCCAGCATTTT.

This clonotype was seen at least ten times. The rearrangement joins TRBV20-1 to TRBJ2-7; TRBD2 matches at 9 bases. The CDR3 is 15 residues long. V shed 0 bases, J shed 6 bases, and the junction held 9 bases outside the gene matches. Per germline, CDR1 DFQATT and CDR2 SNEGSKA (reference sequence). The DNA of the CDR3 is TGCAGTGCTAGAGAATCCAGCGGGGGGTTATCCGAGCAGTACTTC. Its translation is CSARESSGGLSEQYF.